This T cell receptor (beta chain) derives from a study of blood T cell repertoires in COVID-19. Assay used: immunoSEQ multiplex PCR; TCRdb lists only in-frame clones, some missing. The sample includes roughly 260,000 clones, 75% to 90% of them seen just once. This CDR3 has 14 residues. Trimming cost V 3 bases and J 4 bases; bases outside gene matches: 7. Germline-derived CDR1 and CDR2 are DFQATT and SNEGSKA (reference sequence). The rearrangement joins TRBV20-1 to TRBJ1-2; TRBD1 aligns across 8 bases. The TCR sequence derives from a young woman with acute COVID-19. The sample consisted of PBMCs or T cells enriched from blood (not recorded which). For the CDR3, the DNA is TGCAGTGCTAGTCCAGGGGGCGCGGGCTATGGCTACACCTTC. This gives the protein CSASPGGAGYGYTF.